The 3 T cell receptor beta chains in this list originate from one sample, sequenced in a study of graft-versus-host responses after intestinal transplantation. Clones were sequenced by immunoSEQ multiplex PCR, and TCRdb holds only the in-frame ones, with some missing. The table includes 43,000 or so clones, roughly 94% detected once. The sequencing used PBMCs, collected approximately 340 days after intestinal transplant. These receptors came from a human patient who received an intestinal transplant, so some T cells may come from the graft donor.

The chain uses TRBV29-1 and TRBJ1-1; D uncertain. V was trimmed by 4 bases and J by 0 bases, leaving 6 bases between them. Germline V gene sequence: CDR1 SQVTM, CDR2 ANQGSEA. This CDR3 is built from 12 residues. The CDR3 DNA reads TGCAGCGTTGTCGTGCTGAACACTGAAGCTTTCTTT. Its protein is CSVVVLNTEAFF.

Here the CDR3 DNA reads TGTGCCAGCAGGTCGGACAGGGGGCGCAATCAGCCCCAGCATTTT. Amino acids: CASRSDRGRNQPQHF. This chain connects TRBV28 to TRBJ1-5; TRBD1 agrees at 11 bases. The V gene end was trimmed by 6 bases and the J gene end by 2 bases; junction bases not matched to a gene: 3. This CDR3 comprises 15 residues. CDR1 and CDR2 (germline): MDHEN, SYDVKM.

CDR3 nucleotides: TGTGCCATCGGAAGGACGGCCGAGAACACTGAAGCTTTCTTT. Translating gives CAIGRTAENTEAFF. The chain combines TRBV10-3 with TRBJ1-1; D is unclear. There are 14 residues in the CDR3. Germline CDR1 ENHRY, CDR2 SYGVKD. V was shortened by 8 bases and J by 1 base, with 14 bases between the two germline ends.